Below are 13 T cell receptor beta chains sequenced from a single sample in a study of shared clonotypes between healthy human individuals. The table came from immunoSEQ multiplex PCR; TCRdb's copy has only in-frame clones and leaves some out. Of about 300,000 clones in the sample, approximately 79% were seen once. Source material: memory CD4+ T cells sorted from blood. Subset meaning: CD45RA-negative fraction. Receptor source: a man aged 25 to 40 in good health.

The V call is TRBV7-2, the J call TRBJ2-1, with D possibly being TRBD2 (7 bases). The V gene's germline CDR1 is SGHTA and CDR2 FQGNSA. Trimming took off 3 bases at V and 8 bases at J, with 14 bases between the two ends. This CDR3 is built from 14 residues. CDR3 protein: CASSFRGGVDEQFF. In DNA form, the CDR3 reads TGTGCCAGCAGCTTCAGGGGAGGGGTAGATGAGCAGTTCTTC.

V is TRBV27 and J is TRBJ2-3, with 8 bases fitting TRBD1. The length of the CDR3 is 19 residues. Germline V gene sequence: CDR1 MNHEY, CDR2 SMNVEV (reference sequence). The V gene end was trimmed by 3 bases and the J gene end by 1 base; junction bases not matched to a gene: 15. DNA of the CDR3: TGTGCCAGCAGTTTTACCGGACCCCCCGGGACAGGTGGCACAGATACGCAGTATTTT. Translating it yields CASSFTGPPGTGGTDTQYF.

V and J are TRBV5-4 and TRBJ2-5; TRBD2 matches at 9 bases. CDR3 length equals 15 residues. The germline gives CDR1 SGHNT, CDR2 YYREEE (reference sequence). After removal of 3 bases from V and 5 bases from J, the junction contained 8 bases not matched to a gene. The CDR3 nucleotides are TGTGCCAGCAGCTCCCTTGCGGGAGGGCCGGAGACCCAGTACTTC. This gives the protein CASSSLAGGPETQYF.

This clone occurred a few times. The chain carries TRBV7-8 and TRBJ2-1; 9 positions agree with TRBD2. This CDR3 spans 17 amino acids. The germline V gene has CDR1 SGHVS and CDR2 FQNEAQ. V gave up 4 bases and J gave up 6 bases; unmatched junction bases: 13. The CDR3 DNA sequence: TGTGCCAGCAGCTCCCCTACCCCAGCGGGAGGAGGCAATGAGCAGTTCTTC. Translating it yields CASSSPTPAGGGNEQFF.

J is TRBJ2-7 and V is TRBV4-1; D gene ambiguous. CDR1 MGHRA and CDR2 YSYEKL come from the germline V gene. The CDR3 sequence is 14 residues long. V lost 0 bases and J 3 bases, leaving 9 bases between the germline ends. In DNA form, the CDR3 reads TGCGCCAGCAGCCAAGATCCTCGGGTCTACGAGCAGTACTTC. Translation gives CASSQDPRVYEQYF.

The chain links TRBV14 to TRBJ2-1; 8 bases align to TRBD2. The junction had 1 base not matched to a gene; V was cut back by 1 base and J by 2 bases. The CDR3 consists of 15 residues. CDR1 is SGHDN and CDR2 is FVKESK in the germline V gene. CDR3 coding DNA: TGTGCCAGCAGCCAAGTAGCGGGACCCTACAATGAGCAGTTCTTC. Its protein is CASSQVAGPYNEQFF. Based on the CDR3 plus reference TRBV14 and TRBJ2-1, the full variable domain is EAGVTQFPSHSVIEKGQTVTLRCDPISGHDNLYWYRRVMGKEIKFLLHFVKESKQDESGMPNNRFLAERTGGTYSTLKVQPAELEDSGVYFCASSQVAGPYNEQFFGPGTRLTVL.

The sample holds a few counts of this clone. This chain connects TRBV6-1 to TRBJ1-5, with 9 bases lining up with TRBD1. Per the germline V gene, CDR1 is MNHNS and CDR2 is SASEGT. After removal of 2 bases from V and 5 bases from J, the junction contained 7 bases not matched to a gene. The CDR3 spans 16 residues. The DNA for the CDR3 is TGTGCCAGCAGTGAATCGTCCGGGACAGGGTATCAGCCCCAGCATTTT. Translating it yields CASSESSGTGYQPQHF.

The V gene is TRBV28, the J gene TRBJ2-1; 12 bases map to TRBD1. The ends lost 6 bases at V and 9 bases at J; junction bases unmatched: 9. This CDR3 is built from 15 residues. Per the germline V gene, CDR1 is MDHEN and CDR2 is SYDVKM. The CDR3 DNA follows: TGTGCCAGCAGGAAATCCGGGACAGGGGGCCTTGAGCAGTTCTTC. This gives the protein CASRKSGTGGLEQFF.

The table lists this clone with a few counts. Other nucleotide sequences in the sample specify the same CDR3. V usage is TRBV10-3 and J usage is TRBJ2-7; D call uncertain. The CDR3 has 11 residues. Per the germline V gene, CDR1 is ENHRY and CDR2 is SYGVKD. Trimming removed 4 bases from V and 4 bases from J, with 5 bases in between. CDR3 in DNA: TGTGCCATCAGTGGGGGTTACGAGCAGTACTTC. This gives the protein CAISGGYEQYF.

This rearrangement joins TRBV5-6 to TRBJ2-7, with 8 nucleotides matching TRBD1. CDR1 and CDR2 (germline): SGHDT, YYEEEE. V was clipped by 4 bases and J by 5 bases; unmatched bases: 2. The CDR3 is 12 amino acids. CDR3: CASSRTGNEQYF. The CDR3 DNA is TGTGCCAGCAGCCGGACAGGGAACGAGCAGTACTTC.

This chain joins TRBV7-9 and TRBJ2-1; D unresolved. CDR3 size: 12 residues. Per germline, CDR1 SEHNR and CDR2 FQNEAQ (reference sequence). V gave up 5 bases and J gave up 5 bases, with 7 bases separating them. The CDR3 loop reads CASSVHDNEQFF. CDR3 nucleotides: TGTGCCAGCAGCGTACATGACAATGAGCAGTTCTTC.

V gene TRBV6-5 combines with J gene TRBJ1-4, with D unresolved. Trimming left V 9 bases short and J 5 bases short, with 16 bases between. Germline assignment: CDR1 MNHEY and CDR2 SVGAGI. The CDR3 has 14 amino acids. This CDR3 is CARRRGPGNEKLFF. CDR3 in DNA: TGTGCCAGGCGTCGCGGGCCGGGGAATGAAAAACTGTTTTTT.

On this clone: This CDR3 is also generated by other DNA sequences in the sample. V gene TRBV2 combines with J gene TRBJ2-1; 8 bases line up with TRBD1. Germline CDR1 is SNHLY and CDR2 is FYNNEI. The CDR3 runs to 15 residues. Trimming cost V 5 bases and J 1 base; bases outside gene matches: 4. The CDR3 nucleotides are TGTGCCAGCAGTTCCGACAGGGGTTCCTACAATGAGCAGTTCTTC. Translated: CASSSDRGSYNEQFF. The whole variable domain, remainder taken from reference TRBV2 and TRBJ2-1, is EPEVTQTPSHQVTQMGQEVILRCVPISNHLYFYWYRQILGQKVEFLVSFYNNEISEKSEIFDDQFSVERPDGSNFTLKIRSTKLEDSAMYFCASSSDRGSYNEQFFGPGTRLTVL.